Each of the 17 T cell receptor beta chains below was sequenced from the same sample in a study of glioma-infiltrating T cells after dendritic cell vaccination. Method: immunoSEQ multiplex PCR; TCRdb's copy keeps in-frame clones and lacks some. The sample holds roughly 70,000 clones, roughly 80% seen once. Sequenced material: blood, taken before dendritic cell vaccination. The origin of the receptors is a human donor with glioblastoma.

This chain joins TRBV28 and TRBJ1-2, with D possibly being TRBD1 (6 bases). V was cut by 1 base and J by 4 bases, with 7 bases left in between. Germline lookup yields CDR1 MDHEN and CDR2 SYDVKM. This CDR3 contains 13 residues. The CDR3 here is CASSLYRVYGYTF. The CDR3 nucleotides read TGTGCCAGCAGTTTATACAGGGTCTATGGCTACACCTTC.

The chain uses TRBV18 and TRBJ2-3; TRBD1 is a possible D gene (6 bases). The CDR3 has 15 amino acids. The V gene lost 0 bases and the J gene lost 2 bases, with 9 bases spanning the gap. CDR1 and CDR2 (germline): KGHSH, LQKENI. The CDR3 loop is CASSPPQGPTDTQYF. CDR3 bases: TGTGCCAGCTCACCACCCCAGGGGCCCACAGATACGCAGTATTTT. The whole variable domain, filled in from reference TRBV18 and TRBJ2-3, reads NAGVMQNPRHLVRRRGQEARLRCSPMKGHSHVYWYRQLPEEGLKFMVYLQKENIIDESGMPKERFSAEFPKEGPSILRIQQVVRGDSAAYFCASSPPQGPTDTQYFGPGTRLTVL.

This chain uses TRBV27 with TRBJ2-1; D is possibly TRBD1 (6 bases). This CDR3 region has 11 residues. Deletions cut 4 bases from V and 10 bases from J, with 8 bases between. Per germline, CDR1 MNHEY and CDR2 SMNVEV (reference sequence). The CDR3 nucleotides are TGTGCCAGCAGTTCACAGGGAGAGCAGTTCTTC. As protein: CASSSQGEQFF.

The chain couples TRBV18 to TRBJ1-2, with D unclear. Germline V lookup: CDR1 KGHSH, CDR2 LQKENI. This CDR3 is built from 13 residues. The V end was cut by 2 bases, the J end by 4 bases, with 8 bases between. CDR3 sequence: CASSPDGRYGYTF. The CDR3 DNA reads TGTGCCAGCTCACCAGATGGGCGCTATGGCTACACCTTC.

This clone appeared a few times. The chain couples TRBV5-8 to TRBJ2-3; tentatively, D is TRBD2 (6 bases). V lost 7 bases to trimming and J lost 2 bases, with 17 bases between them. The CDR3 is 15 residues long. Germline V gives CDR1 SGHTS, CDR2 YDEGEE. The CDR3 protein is CASLRTGVPTDTQYF. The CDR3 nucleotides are TGTGCCAGCCTCAGGACGGGAGTCCCCACAGATACGCAGTATTTT.

This CDR3 reads CASGDPGQGVSGYTF. Here the CDR3 DNA reads TGTGCCAGTGGAGATCCGGGACAGGGGGTTAGTGGCTACACCTTC. V is TRBV19 and J is TRBJ1-2, with TRBD1 matching over 11 bases. CDR1 LNHDA and CDR2 SQIVND come from the germline V gene (reference sequence). The junction had 12 bases not matched to a gene; V was cut back by 8 bases and J by 7 bases. This CDR3 region has 15 residues.

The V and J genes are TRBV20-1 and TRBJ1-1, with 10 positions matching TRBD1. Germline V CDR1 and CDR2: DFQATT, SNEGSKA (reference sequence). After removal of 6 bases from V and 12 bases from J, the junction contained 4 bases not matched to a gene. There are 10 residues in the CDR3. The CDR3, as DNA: TGCAGTGCAAAGGACAGGGGGACTTTCTTT. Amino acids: CSAKDRGTFF.

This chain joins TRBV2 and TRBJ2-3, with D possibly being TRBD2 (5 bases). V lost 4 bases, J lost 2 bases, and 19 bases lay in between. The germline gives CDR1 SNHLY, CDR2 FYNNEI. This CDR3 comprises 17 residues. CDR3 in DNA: TGTGCCAGCAGTGTTACCCTGCGGGTCTACTTCACAGATACGCAGTATTTT. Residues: CASSVTLRVYFTDTQYF.

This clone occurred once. The CDR3 protein is CASSPGPGTGNTEAFF. The CDR3 bases are TGTGCCAGCAGCCCAGGACCCGGGACAGGGAACACTGAAGCTTTCTTT. The chain links TRBV7-6 to TRBJ1-1; 8 nucleotides agree with TRBD1. CDR3 length equals 16 residues. Germline V lookup: CDR1 SGHVS, CDR2 FNYEAQ. The trim removed 5 bases at V and 1 base at J, leaving 9 bases unmatched.

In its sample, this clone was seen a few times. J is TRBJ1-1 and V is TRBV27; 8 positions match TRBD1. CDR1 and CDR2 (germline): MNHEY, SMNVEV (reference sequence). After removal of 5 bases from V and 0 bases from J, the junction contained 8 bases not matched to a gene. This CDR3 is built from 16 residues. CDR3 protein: CASSHYRGSLNTEAFF. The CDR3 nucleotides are TGTGCCAGCAGTCACTACAGGGGGTCCCTGAACACTGAAGCTTTCTTT.

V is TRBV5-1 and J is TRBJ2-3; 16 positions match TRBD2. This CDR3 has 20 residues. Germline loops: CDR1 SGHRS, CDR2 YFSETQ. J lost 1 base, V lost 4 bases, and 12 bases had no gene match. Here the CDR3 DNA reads TGCGCCAGCAGCCCGGGACTAGCGGGAGGGAGCCTTGGAGGCACAGATACGCAGTATTTT. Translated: CASSPGLAGGSLGGTDTQYF. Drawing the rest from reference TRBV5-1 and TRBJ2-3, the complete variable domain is KAGVTQTPRYLIKTRGQQVTLSCSPISGHRSVSWYQQTPGQGLQFLFEYFSETQRNKGNFPGRFSGRQFSNSRSEMNVSTLELGDSALYLCASSPGLAGGSLGGTDTQYFGPGTRLTVL.

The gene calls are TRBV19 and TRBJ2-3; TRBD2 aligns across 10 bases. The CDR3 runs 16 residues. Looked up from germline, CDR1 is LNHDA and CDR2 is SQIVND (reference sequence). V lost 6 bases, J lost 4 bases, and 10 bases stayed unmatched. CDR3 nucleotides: TGTGCCAGTAGCACCAGCGGGGGGGCCTGGGCAGATACGCAGTATTTT. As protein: CASSTSGGAWADTQYF.

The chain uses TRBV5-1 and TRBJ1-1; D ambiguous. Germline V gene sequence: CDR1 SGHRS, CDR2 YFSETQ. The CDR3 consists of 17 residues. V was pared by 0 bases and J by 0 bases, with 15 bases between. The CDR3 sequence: CASSLGPGGGMNTEAFF. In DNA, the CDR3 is TGCGCCAGCAGCTTGGGGCCAGGCGGAGGAATGAACACTGAAGCTTTCTTT.

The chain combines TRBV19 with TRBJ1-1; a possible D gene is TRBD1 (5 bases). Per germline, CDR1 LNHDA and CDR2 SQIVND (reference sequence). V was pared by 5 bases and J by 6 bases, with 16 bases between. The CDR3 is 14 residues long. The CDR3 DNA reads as TGTGCCAGTAGTGGACGGGATTGGGGGGCTGAAGCTTTCTTT. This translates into CASSGRDWGAEAFF.

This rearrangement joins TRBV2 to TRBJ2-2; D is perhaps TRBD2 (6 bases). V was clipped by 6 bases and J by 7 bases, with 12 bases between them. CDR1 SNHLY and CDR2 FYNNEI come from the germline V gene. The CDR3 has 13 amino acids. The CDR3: CASRGLEGGELFF. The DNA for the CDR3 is TGTGCCAGCAGAGGGTTGGAGGGCGGGGAGCTGTTTTTT.

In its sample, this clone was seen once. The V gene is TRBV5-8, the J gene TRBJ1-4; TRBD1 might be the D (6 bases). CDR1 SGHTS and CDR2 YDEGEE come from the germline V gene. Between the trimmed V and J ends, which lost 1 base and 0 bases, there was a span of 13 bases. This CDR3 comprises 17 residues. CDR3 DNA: TGTGCCAGCAGCTTGAACAGGGCGATCTCAACTAATGAAAAACTGTTTTTT. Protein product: CASSLNRAISTNEKLFF. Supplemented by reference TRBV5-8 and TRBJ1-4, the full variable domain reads EAGVTQSPTHLIKTRGQQATLRCSPISGHTSVYWYQQALGLGLQFLLWYDEGEERNRGNFPPRFSGRQFPNYSSELNVNALELEDSALYLCASSLNRAISTNEKLFFGSGTQLSVL.

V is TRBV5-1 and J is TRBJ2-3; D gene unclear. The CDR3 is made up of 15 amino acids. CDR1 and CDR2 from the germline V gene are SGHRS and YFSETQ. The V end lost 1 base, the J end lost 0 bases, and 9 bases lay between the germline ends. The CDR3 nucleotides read TGCGCCAGCAGCTTGAATGACGGGAGCACAGATACGCAGTATTTT. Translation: CASSLNDGSTDTQYF.